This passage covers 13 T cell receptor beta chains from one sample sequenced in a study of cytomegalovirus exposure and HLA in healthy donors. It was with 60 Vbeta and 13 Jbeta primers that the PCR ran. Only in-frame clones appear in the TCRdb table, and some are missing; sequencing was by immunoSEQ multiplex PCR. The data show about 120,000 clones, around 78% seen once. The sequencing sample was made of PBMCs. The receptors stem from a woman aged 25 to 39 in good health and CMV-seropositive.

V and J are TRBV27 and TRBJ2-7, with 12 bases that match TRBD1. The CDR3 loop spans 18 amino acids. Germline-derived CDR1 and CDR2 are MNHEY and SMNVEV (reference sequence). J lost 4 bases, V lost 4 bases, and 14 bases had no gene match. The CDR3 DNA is TGTGCCAGCAGTTCCCTCTCCGAACCGGGACAGGGGGCGTACGAGCAGTACTTC. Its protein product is CASSSLSEPGQGAYEQYF.

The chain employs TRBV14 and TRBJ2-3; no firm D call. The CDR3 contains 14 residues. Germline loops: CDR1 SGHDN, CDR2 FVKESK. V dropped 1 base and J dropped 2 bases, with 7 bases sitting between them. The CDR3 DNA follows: TGTGCCAGCAGCCAAGTGGCAAACACAGATACGCAGTATTTT. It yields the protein CASSQVANTDTQYF.

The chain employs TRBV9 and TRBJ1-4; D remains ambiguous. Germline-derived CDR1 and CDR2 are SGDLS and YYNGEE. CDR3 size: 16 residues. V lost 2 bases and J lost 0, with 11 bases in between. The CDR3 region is CASSVGQVATNEKLFF. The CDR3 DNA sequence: TGTGCCAGCAGCGTTGGGCAGGTTGCAACTAATGAAAAACTGTTTTTT.

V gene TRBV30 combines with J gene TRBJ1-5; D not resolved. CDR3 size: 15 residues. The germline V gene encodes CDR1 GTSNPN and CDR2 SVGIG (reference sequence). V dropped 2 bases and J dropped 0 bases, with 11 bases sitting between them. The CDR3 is CAWSPRLASNQPQHF. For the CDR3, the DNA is TGTGCCTGGAGTCCCCGATTAGCTAGCAATCAGCCCCAGCATTTT.

The CDR3 sequence is CASSPSRGRGETQYF. The CDR3 nucleotides read TGTGCCAGCAGCCCCAGCAGGGGACGCGGGGAGACCCAGTACTTC. The chain recombines TRBV7-8 with TRBJ2-5, with D perhaps TRBD1 (6 bases). This CDR3 is built from 15 residues. Trimming stripped 5 bases from V and 5 bases from J, with 18 bases between. Per the germline V gene, CDR1 is SGHVS and CDR2 is FQNEAQ.

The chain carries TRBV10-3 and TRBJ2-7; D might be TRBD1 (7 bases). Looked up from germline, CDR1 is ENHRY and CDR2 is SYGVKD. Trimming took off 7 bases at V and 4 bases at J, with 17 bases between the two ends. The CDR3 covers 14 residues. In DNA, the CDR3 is TGTGCCATCAAAGACGTGGAGGGGGCTTACGAGCAGTACTTC. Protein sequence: CAIKDVEGAYEQYF.

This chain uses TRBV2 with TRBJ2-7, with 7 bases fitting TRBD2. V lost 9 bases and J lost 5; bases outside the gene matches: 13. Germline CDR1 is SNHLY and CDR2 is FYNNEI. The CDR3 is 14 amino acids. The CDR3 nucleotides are TGTGCCAGTTCCCGAAGTGGGGGGGGTCACGAGCAGTACTTC. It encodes CASSRSGGGHEQYF. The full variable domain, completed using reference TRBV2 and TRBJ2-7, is EPEVTQTPSHQVTQMGQEVILRCVPISNHLYFYWYRQILGQKVEFLVSFYNNEISEKSEIFDDQFSVERPDGSNFTLKIRSTKLEDSAMYFCASSRSGGGHEQYFGPGTRLTVT.

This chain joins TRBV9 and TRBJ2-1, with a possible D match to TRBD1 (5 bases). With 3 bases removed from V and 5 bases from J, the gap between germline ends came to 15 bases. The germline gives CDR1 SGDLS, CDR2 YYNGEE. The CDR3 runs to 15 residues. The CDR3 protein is CASSAQGYLDNEQFF. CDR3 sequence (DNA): TGTGCCAGCAGCGCCCAGGGTTACTTGGACAATGAGCAGTTCTTC.

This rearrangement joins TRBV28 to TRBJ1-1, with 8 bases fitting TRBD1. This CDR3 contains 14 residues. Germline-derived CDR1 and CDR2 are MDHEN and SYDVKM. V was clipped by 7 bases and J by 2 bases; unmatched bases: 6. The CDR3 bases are TGTGCCAGCAACCGCAGGGGGCGAAACACTGAAGCTTTCTTT. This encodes CASNRRGRNTEAFF.

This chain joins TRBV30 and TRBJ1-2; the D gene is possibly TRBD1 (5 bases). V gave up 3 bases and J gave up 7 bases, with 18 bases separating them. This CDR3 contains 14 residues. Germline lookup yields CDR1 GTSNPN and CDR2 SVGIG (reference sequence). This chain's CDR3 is CAWRKWGGEGGYTF. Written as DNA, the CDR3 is TGTGCCTGGAGAAAGTGGGGAGGGGAAGGTGGCTACACCTTC.

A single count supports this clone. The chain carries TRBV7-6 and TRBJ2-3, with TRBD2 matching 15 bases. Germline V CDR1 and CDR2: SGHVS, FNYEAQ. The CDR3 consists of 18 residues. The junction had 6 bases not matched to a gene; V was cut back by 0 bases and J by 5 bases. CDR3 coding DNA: TGTGCCAGCAGCTTAGCGTCTTGGGGACTAGCGGGGGGAGATACGCAGTATTTT. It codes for CASSLASWGLAGGDTQYF.

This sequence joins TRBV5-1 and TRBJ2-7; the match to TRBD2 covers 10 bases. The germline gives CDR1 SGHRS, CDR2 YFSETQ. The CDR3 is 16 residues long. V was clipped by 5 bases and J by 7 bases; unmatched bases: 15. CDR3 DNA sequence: TGCGCCAGCAGTTATATTACAGCGGGGGGGCCGGGTGAGCAGTACTTC. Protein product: CASSYITAGGPGEQYF.

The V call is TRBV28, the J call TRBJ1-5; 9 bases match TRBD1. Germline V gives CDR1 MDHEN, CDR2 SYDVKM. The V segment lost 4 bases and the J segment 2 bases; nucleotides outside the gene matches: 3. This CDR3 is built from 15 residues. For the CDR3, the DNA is TGTGCCAGCAGTTCGGGACAGGGTGGCAATCAGCCCCAGCATTTT. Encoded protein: CASSSGQGGNQPQHF.